The rows below give T cell receptor beta chains drawn from one sample of a study of T cell responses to AZD1222 COVID-19 vaccine. This table comes from immunoSEQ multiplex PCR, and its TCRdb copy is limited to in-frame clones, with some not included. This repertoire shows approximately 120,000 clones, 75% to 95% found once; its top ten account for around 7.8%. Sample: peripheral blood, taken on day 0 of AZD1222 vaccination. The receptor source for this set is an adult in good health. CDR3s include the opening cysteine and the closing phenylalanine or tryptophan. The D gene is left open where the match is weak. Part of the rows lack a size; the others show once, few, many or a class for expanded clones.

J gene	V gene	CDR3 length	clone size	D gene	CDR3 protein	CDR3 DNA
TRBJ2-4	TRBV28	13	NA	NA	CASIRGGGNIQYF	TGTGCCAGCATCAGGGGGGGAGGAAACATTCAGTACTTC
TRBJ1-1	TRBV18	15	NA	NA	CASSQRGGQNTEAFF	TGTGCCAGCTCACAACGGGGGGGGCAGAACACTGAAGCTTTCTTT
TRBJ2-5	TRBV7-9	14	NA	NA	CASRPGGTQETQYF	TGTGCCAGCAGGCCTGGGGGAACCCAAGAGACCCAGTACTTC
TRBJ2-6	TRBV9	14	NA	NA	CASSGGAGANVLTF	TGTGCCAGCAGCGGAGGGGCTGGGGCCAACGTCCTGACTTTC
TRBJ2-7	TRBV5-5	14	NA	NA	CASSWDLSSYEQYF	TGTGCCAGCAGTTGGGACCTGAGCTCCTACGAGCAGTACTTC
TRBJ2-1	TRBV7-2	14	NA	TRBD2	CASSRTSGRKSLFF	TGTGCCAGCAGCCGGACTAGCGGGAGGAAGTCGCTGTTCTTC
TRBJ1-1	TRBV6-5	13	NA	NA	CASRLRENTEAFF	TGTGCCAGCAGATTACGAGAGAACACTGAAGCTTTCTTT
TRBJ2-1	TRBV2	14	NA	TRBD2	CASHLAGGPNEQFF	TGTGCCAGCCACCTAGCGGGAGGGCCCAATGAGCAGTTCTTC
TRBJ2-2	TRBV27	20	NA	TRBD2	CASRPSRDYRTLSNTGELFF	TGTGCCAGCAGACCAAGTAGGGACTATCGAACTCTATCGAACACCGGGGAGCTGTTTTTT
TRBJ2-2	TRBV10-1	18	NA	NA	CASSESPGRNGGTGELFF	TGCGCCAGCAGTGAGTCGCCAGGGAGGAATGGGGGTACCGGGGAGCTGTTTTTT
TRBJ2-7	TRBV11-2	16	NA	TRBD2	CASSLVGSGSPYEQYF	TGTGCCAGCAGCTTAGTCGGTAGCGGGTCCCCCTACGAGCAGTACTTC
TRBJ1-4	TRBV19	14	NA	NA	CASTDGGSNEKLFF	TGTGCCAGTACCGACGGGGGATCTAATGAAAAACTGTTTTTT
TRBJ1-2	TRBV5-5	15	NA	NA	CASSLAPGPNYGYTF	TGTGCCAGCAGCTTGGCGCCAGGGCCTAACTATGGCTACACCTTC
TRBJ1-2	TRBV15	16	NA	TRBD1	CATSPGGQGVNYGYTF	TGTGCCACCAGCCCAGGGGGACAGGGGGTTAACTATGGCTACACCTTC
TRBJ1-2	TRBV4-3	16	NA	NA	CASSQDGGRFRYGYTF	TGCGCCAGCAGCCAAGATGGGGGACGGTTCCGCTATGGCTACACCTTC
TRBJ2-2	TRBV24-1	18	NA	TRBD2	CATSDSPPRTRFPGELFF	TGTGCCACCAGTGATTCCCCCCCTAGGACTAGGTTCCCCGGGGAGCTGTTTTTT
TRBJ2-2	TRBV5-1	15	NA	NA	CASSWGVLGTGELFF	TGCGCCAGCAGCTGGGGGGTGCTGGGGACCGGGGAGCTGTTTTTT
TRBJ2-7	TRBV29-1	12	NA	TRBD1	CSFRTGVYEQYF	TGCAGCTTCAGGACAGGGGTCTACGAGCAGTACTTC
TRBJ2-6	TRBV6-1	14	NA	TRBD1	CASDTGGGANVLTF	TGTGCCAGCGATACAGGGGGAGGGGCCAACGTCCTGACTTTC
TRBJ1-4	TRBV10-3	14	NA	TRBD1	CAISGTGAGEKLFF	TGTGCCATCAGTGGGACAGGGGCCGGGGAAAAACTGTTTTTT
TRBJ2-1	TRBV3-1/TRBV3-2	15	NA	TRBD2	CASSQLAGGYNEQFF	TGTGCCAGCAGCCAGCTAGCGGGAGGATACAATGAGCAGTTCTTC
TRBJ1-1	TRBV3-1/TRBV3-2	13	NA	NA	CASSQGENTEAFF	TGTGCCAGCAGCCAGGGGGAGAACACTGAAGCTTTCTTT
TRBJ1-6	TRBV10-3	14	NA	TRBD1	CAIRTGLDNSPLHF	TGTGCCATCAGGACAGGGTTAGATAATTCACCCCTCCACTTT
TRBJ1-1	TRBV19	11	NA	TRBD1	CASSLTGEAFF	TGTGCCAGTAGTCTGACAGGGGAGGCTTTCTTT
TRBJ2-7	TRBV15	16	NA	NA	CATSRAPPRAGYEQYF	TGTGCCACCAGCAGAGCCCCCCCCAGGGCCGGATACGAGCAGTACTTC
TRBJ2-1	TRBV5-1	15	once	NA	CASSLGRRGGHEQFF	TGCGCCAGCAGCCTCGGTAGACGGGGTGGTCATGAGCAGTTCTTC
TRBJ2-2	TRBV11-3	14	NA	TRBD2	CASSSSGKDGELFF	TGTGCCAGCAGCTCCAGCGGGAAGGACGGGGAGCTGTTTTTT
TRBJ2-1	TRBV6-5	15	NA	NA	CASRPGLSSYNEQFF	TGTGCCAGCAGACCAGGACTGAGCTCCTACAATGAGCAGTTCTTC
TRBJ1-2	TRBV27	13	NA	NA	CASSRTRTSGYTF	TGTGCCAGCAGTCGAACCCGGACAAGTGGCTACACCTTC
TRBJ2-7	TRBV6-5	15	NA	TRBD1	CASTLGVGGGYEQYF	TGTGCCAGCACCTTGGGAGTAGGGGGCGGTTACGAGCAGTACTTC
TRBJ2-5	TRBV27	13	NA	NA	CASSRSGWETQYF	TGTGCCAGCAGTCGCTCGGGCTGGGAGACCCAGTACTTC
TRBJ2-7	TRBV4-1	16	NA	TRBD2	CASSQQLAGASYEQYF	TGCGCCAGCAGCCAACAACTAGCGGGAGCCTCCTACGAGCAGTACTTC
TRBJ2-3	TRBV11-2	14	NA	NA	CASSPGRDTDTQYF	TGTGCCAGCAGCCCCGGACGGGACACAGATACGCAGTATTTT
TRBJ1-1	TRBV4-1	15	once	TRBD1	CASSQGGQVNTEAFF	TGCGCCAGCAGCCAAGGGGGACAGGTGAACACTGAAGCTTTCTTT
TRBJ1-2	TRBV19	14	once	NA	CASSIGGTNYGYTF	TGTGCCAGTAGTATTGGAGGTACTAACTATGGCTACACCTTC